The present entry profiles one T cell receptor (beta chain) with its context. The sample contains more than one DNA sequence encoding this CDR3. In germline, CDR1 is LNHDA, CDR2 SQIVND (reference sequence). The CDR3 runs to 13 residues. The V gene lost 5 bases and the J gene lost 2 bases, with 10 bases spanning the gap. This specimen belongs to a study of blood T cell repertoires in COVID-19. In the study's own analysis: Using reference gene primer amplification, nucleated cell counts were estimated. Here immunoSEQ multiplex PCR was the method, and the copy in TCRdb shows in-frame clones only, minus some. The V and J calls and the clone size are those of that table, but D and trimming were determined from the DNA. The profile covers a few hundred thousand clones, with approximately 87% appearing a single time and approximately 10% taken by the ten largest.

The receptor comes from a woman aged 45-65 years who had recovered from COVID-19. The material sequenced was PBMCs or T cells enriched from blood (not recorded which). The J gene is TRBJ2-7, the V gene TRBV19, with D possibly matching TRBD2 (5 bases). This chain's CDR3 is CASSRSGTYEQYF. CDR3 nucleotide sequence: TGTGCCAGTAGTCGGTCGGGGACCTACGAGCAGTACTTC.